The 19 T cell receptor beta chains listed next were all sequenced from one sample in a study of blood T cells in healthy people across ages. Together with a sample-barcoded 5' primer, a J-beta primer mix was included in a second PCR lasting roughly 6 to 12 cycles. Each CDR3 protein gets one entry after TCRdb re-called the 5' RACE reads with MiXCR. The sample records hundreds of thousands of distinct CDR3 sequences, approximately 43% being singletons. Material: blood. These receptors were collected from a woman in her sixties or seventies in good health.

As DNA, the CDR3 is TGCAGTGCTGAGGTTTCATCAAGGGTCCAGTATTTT. Translated, it gives CSAEVSSRVQYF. This chain uses TRBV20-1 with TRBJ2-3; D unresolved. From germline, CDR1 is DFQATT and CDR2 SNEGSKA (reference sequence). CDR3 length: 12 amino acids. Between the trimmed V and J ends, which lost 5 bases and 12 bases, there was a span of 18 bases.

CDR3 protein: CASSLLSGGAWNEQFF. CDR3 coding DNA: TGTGCCAGCAGCCTACTTAGCGGGGGGGCATGGAATGAGCAGTTCTTC. The chain uses TRBV7-2 and TRBJ2-1; TRBD2 matches at 11 bases. The V gene end was trimmed by 5 bases and the J gene end by 7 bases; junction bases not matched to a gene: 10. The CDR3 runs 16 residues. From germline, CDR1 is SGHTA and CDR2 FQGNSA.

The chain employs TRBV2 and TRBJ1-2; D may be TRBD1 (6 bases). Trimming took 6 bases from V and 6 from J, leaving 20 bases between them. This CDR3 spans 15 amino acids. Germline CDR1 and CDR2: SNHLY and FYNNEI. Here the CDR3 reads CASSQGTLGADGYTF. The CDR3 DNA reads as TGTGCCAGCAGCCAAGGGACATTGGGTGCAGATGGCTACACCTTC.

This clonotype was found once. This sequence joins TRBV9 and TRBJ2-2; D is unclear. Germline V CDR1 and CDR2: SGDLS, YYNGEE. There are 14 residues in the CDR3. Trimming left V 0 bases short and J 4 bases short, with 7 bases between. The CDR3 region is CASSVALSTGELFF. The CDR3 region has the DNA TGTGCCAGCAGCGTAGCGCTATCCACCGGGGAGCTGTTTTTT.

Concerning this clonotype: This may be a read error: a much more frequent sequence differs by one nucleotide. The chain has TRBV12-3 or TRBV12-4 and TRBJ2-3; TRBD1 agrees at 8 bases. The CDR3 consists of 15 residues. CDR3 sequence reads: CASSSDREVTDTRYF. The CDR3 DNA follows: TGTGCCAGCAGTTCGGACAGGGAGGTAACAGATACGCGGTATTTT.

The chain joins TRBV20-1 to TRBJ1-2; D may be TRBD1 (5 bases). V lost 3 bases to trimming and J lost 5 bases, with 16 bases between them. CDR1 DFQATT and CDR2 SNEGSKA come from the germline V gene (reference sequence). This CDR3 has 14 residues. CDR3 protein: CSARESGTGYGYTF. The CDR3 DNA follows: TGCAGTGCTAGGGAATCCGGGACGGGGTATGGCTACACCTTC.

The V and J genes are TRBV6-5 and TRBJ2-2, with 9 bases identical to TRBD1. V shed 5 bases and J 3 bases; nucleotides not matched to a gene: 4. The CDR3 runs 15 residues. The germline V gene has CDR1 MNHEY and CDR2 SVGAGI. CDR3 DNA: TGTGCCAGCAGTAAGGGACAGGGCTACACCGGGGAGCTGTTTTTT. This sequence encodes CASSKGQGYTGELFF.

V is TRBV6-2 or TRBV6-3 and J is TRBJ1-2; D ambiguous. Between the trimmed V and J ends, which lost 2 bases and 0 bases, there was a span of 13 bases. The CDR3 extends over 16 amino acids. CDR1 is MNHEY, CDR2 SVGEGT, per germline. DNA of the CDR3: TGTGCCAGCAGTTACGAGGGCGGTTTGACTAACTATGGCTACACCTTC. Protein: CASSYEGGLTNYGYTF.

V and J are TRBV20-1 and TRBJ2-7, with D perhaps TRBD1 (6 bases). CDR3 length equals 10 residues. CDR1 is DFQATT and CDR2 is SNEGSKA in the germline V gene (reference sequence). V was trimmed by 7 bases and J by 4 bases, leaving 8 bases between them. CDR3 protein: CSGQAYEQYF. The CDR3, as DNA: TGCAGTGGACAGGCTTACGAGCAGTACTTC.

The chain has TRBV4-3 and TRBJ2-7, with 11 bases aligning to TRBD1. Trimming cost V 6 bases and J 4 bases; bases outside gene matches: 8. This CDR3 comprises 15 residues. From germline, CDR1 is LGHNA and CDR2 YSLEER. The CDR3 nucleotides read TGCGCCAGCAGTCTTCCGGGACAGGGGGTTTACGAGCAGTACTTC. This codes for CASSLPGQGVYEQYF.

A word on this clonotype: One end of the junction fails to match germline, which may point to a read error. The chain combines TRBV5-1 with TRBJ2-3; D gene uncertain. The CDR3 length is 15 residues. CDR1 is SGHRS, CDR2 YFSETQ, per germline. CDR3 protein: CASSPNWSGTDTLYF. CDR3 bases: TGCGCCAGCAGCCCAAACTGGTCTGGCACAGATACGCTGTATTTT.

This clonotype appeared a few times. The chain recombines TRBV20-1 with TRBJ1-4; D unclear. V dropped 6 bases and J dropped 7 bases, with 15 bases sitting between them. The CDR3 is 13 amino acids. Germline lookup yields CDR1 DFQATT and CDR2 SNEGSKA (reference sequence). In DNA, the CDR3 is TGCAGTGCACCAGGCCCCGCGGGTGAAAAACTGTTTTTT. It specifies CSAPGPAGEKLFF.

The V and J genes are TRBV9 and TRBJ1-2; D not certain. Trimming took off 3 bases at V and 7 bases at J, with 16 bases between the two ends. The CDR3 consists of 14 residues. Germline CDR1 and CDR2: SGDLS and YYNGEE. The CDR3, as DNA: TGTGCCAGCAGCGCCGGATCCTTAACGGGTGGCTACACCTTC. It is translated as CASSAGSLTGGYTF.

This clonotype has at least ten counts. This chain connects TRBV7-9 to TRBJ2-5; D is ambiguous. CDR1 and CDR2 from the germline V gene are SEHNR and FQNEAQ (reference sequence). There are 14 residues in the CDR3. The V gene lost 5 bases and the J gene lost 5 bases, with 15 bases spanning the gap. The CDR3 DNA is TGTGCCAGCAGCCGAAACCTAGGAAGCGAGACCCAGTACTTC. As protein: CASSRNLGSETQYF.

This rearrangement joins TRBV5-1 to TRBJ2-1; 7 bases are shared with TRBD1. The CDR3 is made up of 14 amino acids. Germline V gene lookup returns CDR1 SGHRS and CDR2 YFSETQ. V shed 3 bases, J shed 5 bases, and the junction held 5 bases outside the gene matches. The chain's CDR3 is CASSSRGWHNEQFF. The CDR3 coding sequence is TGCGCCAGCAGCTCCAGGGGGTGGCACAATGAGCAGTTCTTC.

This clonotype came up a few times. One base away lies a much larger clone, so this may be a sequencing read error. The rearrangement joins TRBV29-1 to TRBJ2-7; 7 bases match TRBD2. The CDR3 has 15 amino acids. Germline lookup yields CDR1 SQVTM and CDR2 ANQGSEA. For the CDR3, the DNA is TGCAGCGTTGACGAAGAGGCGGGAGCAAGCTACGAGCGGTACTTC. Its translation: CSVDEEAGASYERYF.

This clonotype was counted only a few times. The chain is built from TRBV7-2 and TRBJ2-1; D remains unclear. Germline V gene lookup returns CDR1 SGHTA and CDR2 FQGNSA. CDR3 length: 12 amino acids. The V end lost 3 bases, the J end lost 7 bases, and 7 bases lay between the germline ends. CDR3 in amino acids: CASSFERNEQFF. The CDR3, as DNA: TGTGCCAGCAGCTTCGAGAGGAATGAGCAGTTCTTC.

This rearrangement joins TRBV25-1 to TRBJ2-5, with 8 bases that match TRBD1. Germline CDR1 reads MGHDK; CDR2 reads SYGVNS. The CDR3 runs to 15 residues. Trimming removed 2 bases from V and 5 bases from J; junction bases left unmatched: 7. The CDR3 sequence: CASSEVDRGMETQYF. As DNA, the CDR3 is TGTGCCAGCAGTGAAGTCGACAGGGGAATGGAGACCCAGTACTTC.

This clonotype showed up just a few times. A much larger clone lies a single base off, so this may be a read error. The CDR3 loop reads CSARVYSYEQYF. The CDR3 DNA is TGCAGTGCTAGGGTCTACTCCTACGAGCAGTACTTC. V usage is TRBV20-1 and J usage is TRBJ2-7, with no clear D. V lost 3 bases and J 0 bases, leaving 6 bases between the germline ends. Germline loops: CDR1 DFQATT, CDR2 SNEGSKA (reference sequence). This CDR3 has 12 amino acids.